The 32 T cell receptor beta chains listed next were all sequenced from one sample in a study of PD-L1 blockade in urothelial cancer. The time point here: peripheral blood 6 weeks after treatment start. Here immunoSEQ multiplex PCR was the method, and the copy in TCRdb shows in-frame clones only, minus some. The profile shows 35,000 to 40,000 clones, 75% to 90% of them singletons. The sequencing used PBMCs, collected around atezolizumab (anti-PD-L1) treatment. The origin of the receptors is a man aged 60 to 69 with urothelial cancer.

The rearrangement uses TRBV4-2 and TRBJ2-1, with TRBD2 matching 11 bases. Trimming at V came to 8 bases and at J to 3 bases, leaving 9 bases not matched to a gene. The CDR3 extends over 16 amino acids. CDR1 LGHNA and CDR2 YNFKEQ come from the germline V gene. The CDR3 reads CASRTGLADNYNEQFF. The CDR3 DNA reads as TGTGCCAGCCGGACGGGACTAGCGGATAACTACAATGAGCAGTTCTTC.

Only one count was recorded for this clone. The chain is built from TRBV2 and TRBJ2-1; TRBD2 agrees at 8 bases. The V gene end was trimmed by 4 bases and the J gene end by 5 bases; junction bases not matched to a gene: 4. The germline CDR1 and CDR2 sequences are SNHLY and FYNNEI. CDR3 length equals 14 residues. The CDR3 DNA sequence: TGTGCCAGCAGTGCCAGCGGGGGAAACAATGAGCAGTTCTTC. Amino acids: CASSASGGNNEQFF.

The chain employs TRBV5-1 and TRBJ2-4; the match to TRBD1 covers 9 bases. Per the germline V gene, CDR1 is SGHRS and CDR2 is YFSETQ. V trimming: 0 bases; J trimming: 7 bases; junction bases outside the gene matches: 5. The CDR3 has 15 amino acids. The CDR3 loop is CASSLVGQGSNIQYF. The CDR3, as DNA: TGCGCCAGCAGCTTGGTGGGACAGGGATCCAACATTCAGTACTTC.

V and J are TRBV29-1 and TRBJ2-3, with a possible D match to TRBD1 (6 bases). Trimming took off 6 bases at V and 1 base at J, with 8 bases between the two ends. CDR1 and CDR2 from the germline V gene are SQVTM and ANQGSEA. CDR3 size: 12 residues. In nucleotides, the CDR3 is TGCAGCGTGCGACAGGGCACAGATACGCAGTATTTT. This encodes CSVRQGTDTQYF.

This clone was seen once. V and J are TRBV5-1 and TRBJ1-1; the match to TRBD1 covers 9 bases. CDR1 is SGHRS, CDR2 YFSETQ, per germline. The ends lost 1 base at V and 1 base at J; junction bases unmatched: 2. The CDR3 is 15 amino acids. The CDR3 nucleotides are TGCGCCAGCAGCTTGACAGGGGGCGCGAACACTGAAGCTTTCTTT. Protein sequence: CASSLTGGANTEAFF.

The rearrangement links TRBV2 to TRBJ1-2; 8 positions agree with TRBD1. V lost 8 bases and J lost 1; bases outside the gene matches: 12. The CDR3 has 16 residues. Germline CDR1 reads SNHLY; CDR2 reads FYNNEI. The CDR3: CASRPGQAYNNYGYTF. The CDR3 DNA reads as TGTGCCAGCCGCCCGGGACAGGCCTACAATAACTATGGCTACACCTTC.

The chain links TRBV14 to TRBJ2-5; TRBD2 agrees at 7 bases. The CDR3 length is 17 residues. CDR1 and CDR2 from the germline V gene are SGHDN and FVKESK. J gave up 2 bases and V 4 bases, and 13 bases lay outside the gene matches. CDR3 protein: CASSPVLGGTKQETQYF. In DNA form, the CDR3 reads TGTGCCAGCAGCCCAGTACTGGGGGGGACTAAACAAGAGACCCAGTACTTC.

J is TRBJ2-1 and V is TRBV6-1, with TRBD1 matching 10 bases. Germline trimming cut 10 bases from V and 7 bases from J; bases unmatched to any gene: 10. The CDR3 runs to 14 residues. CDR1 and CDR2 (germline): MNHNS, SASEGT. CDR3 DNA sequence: TGTGCCACTGCGGGGAGACAGGGGGCGAATGAGCAGTTCTTC. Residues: CATAGRQGANEQFF.

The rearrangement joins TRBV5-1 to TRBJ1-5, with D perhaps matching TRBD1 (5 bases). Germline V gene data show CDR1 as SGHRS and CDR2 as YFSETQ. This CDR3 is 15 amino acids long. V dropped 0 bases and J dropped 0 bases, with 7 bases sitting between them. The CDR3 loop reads CASSLEGSSNQPQHF. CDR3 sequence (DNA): TGCGCCAGCAGCTTGGAGGGGTCTAGCAATCAGCCCCAGCATTTT.

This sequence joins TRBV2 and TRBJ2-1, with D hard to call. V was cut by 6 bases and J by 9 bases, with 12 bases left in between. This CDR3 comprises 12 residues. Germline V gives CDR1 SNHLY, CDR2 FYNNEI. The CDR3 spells CASRRLEVEQFF. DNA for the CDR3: TGTGCCAGCAGACGCCTAGAGGTTGAGCAGTTCTTC.

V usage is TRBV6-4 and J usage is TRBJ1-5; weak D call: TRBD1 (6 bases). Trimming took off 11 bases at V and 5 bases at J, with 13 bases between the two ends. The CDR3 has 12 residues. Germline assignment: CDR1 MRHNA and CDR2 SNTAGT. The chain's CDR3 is CAGLQGDQPQHF. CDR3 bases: TGTGCCGGCTTACAGGGAGATCAGCCCCAGCATTTT.

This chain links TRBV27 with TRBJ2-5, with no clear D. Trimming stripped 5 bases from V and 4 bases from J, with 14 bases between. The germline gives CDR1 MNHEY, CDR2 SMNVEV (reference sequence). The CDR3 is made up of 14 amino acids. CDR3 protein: CASSPLQTRETQYF. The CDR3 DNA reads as TGTGCCAGCAGTCCACTCCAAACTCGAGAGACCCAGTACTTC.

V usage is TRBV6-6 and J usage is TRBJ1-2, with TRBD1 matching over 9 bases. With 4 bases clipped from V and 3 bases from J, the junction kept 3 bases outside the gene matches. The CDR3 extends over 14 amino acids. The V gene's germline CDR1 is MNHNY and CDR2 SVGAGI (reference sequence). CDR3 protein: CASSSGQGYYGYTF. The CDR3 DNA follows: TGTGCCAGCAGTTCGGGACAGGGTTACTATGGCTACACCTTC.

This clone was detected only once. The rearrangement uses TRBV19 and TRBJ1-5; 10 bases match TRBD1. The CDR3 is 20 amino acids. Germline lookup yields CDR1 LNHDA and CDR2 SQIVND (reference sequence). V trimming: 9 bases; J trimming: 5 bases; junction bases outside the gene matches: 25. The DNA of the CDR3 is TGTGCCAGCCAGGGACAGGGGAGAGAATTAATCCCCCATTTGGATCAGCCCCAGCATTTT. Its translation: CASQGQGRELIPHLDQPQHF.

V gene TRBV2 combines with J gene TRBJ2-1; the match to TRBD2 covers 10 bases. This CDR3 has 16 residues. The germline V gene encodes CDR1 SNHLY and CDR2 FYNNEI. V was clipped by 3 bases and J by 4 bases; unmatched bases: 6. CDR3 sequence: CASSEISGGNYNEQFF. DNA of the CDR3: TGTGCCAGCAGTGAGATTAGCGGGGGGAATTACAATGAGCAGTTCTTC.

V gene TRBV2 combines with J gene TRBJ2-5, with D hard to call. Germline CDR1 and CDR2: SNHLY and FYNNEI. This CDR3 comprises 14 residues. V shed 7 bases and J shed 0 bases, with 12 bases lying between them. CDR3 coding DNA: TGTGCCAGCATAGAGGTTCTGTACCAAGAGACCCAGTACTTC. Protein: CASIEVLYQETQYF. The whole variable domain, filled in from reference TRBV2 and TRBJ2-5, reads EPEVTQTPSHQVTQMGQEVILRCVPISNHLYFYWYRQILGQKVEFLVSFYNNEISEKSEIFDDQFSVERPDGSNFTLKIRSTKLEDSAMYFCASIEVLYQETQYFGPGTRLLVL.

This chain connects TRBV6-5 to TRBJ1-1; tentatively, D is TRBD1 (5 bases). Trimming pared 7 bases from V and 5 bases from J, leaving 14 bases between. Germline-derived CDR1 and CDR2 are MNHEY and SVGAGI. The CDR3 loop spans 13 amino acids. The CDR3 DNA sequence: TGTGCCAGCACTAACAGCGGGGGGACTGAAGCTTTCTTT. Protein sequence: CASTNSGGTEAFF.

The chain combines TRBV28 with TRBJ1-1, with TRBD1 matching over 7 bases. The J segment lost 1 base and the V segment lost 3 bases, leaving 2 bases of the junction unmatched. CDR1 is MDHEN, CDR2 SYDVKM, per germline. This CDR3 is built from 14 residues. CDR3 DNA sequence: TGTGCCAGCAGTTTGGCAGGGGGGAACACTGAAGCTTTCTTT. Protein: CASSLAGGNTEAFF.

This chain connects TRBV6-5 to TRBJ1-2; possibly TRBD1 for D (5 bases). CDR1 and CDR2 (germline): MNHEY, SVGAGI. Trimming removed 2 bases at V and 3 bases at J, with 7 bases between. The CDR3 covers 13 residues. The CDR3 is CASSYGGDYGYTF. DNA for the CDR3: TGTGCCAGCAGTTACGGGGGGGACTATGGCTACACCTTC.

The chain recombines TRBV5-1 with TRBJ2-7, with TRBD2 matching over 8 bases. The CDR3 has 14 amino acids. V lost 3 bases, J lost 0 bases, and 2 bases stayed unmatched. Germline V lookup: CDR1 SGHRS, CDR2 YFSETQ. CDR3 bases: TGCGCCAGCAGCTGGACTAGCCTCTCCTACGAGCAGTACTTC. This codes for CASSWTSLSYEQYF.

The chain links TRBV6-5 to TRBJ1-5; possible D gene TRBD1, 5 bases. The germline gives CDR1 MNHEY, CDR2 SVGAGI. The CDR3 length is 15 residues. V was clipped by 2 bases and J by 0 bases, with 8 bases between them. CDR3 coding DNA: TGTGCCAGCAGTTACGACAGTAATAGCAATCAGCCCCAGCATTTT. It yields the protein CASSYDSNSNQPQHF.

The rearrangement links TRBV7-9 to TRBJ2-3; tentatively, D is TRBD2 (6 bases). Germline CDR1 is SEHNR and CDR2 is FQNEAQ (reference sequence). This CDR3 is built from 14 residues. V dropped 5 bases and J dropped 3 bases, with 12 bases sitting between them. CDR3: CASSQRLDTDTQYF. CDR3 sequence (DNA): TGTGCCAGCAGCCAAAGACTAGATACAGATACGCAGTATTTT.

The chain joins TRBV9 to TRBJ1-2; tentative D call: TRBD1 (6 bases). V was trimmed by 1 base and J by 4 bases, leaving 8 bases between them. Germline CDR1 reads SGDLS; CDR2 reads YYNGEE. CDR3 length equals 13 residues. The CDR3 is CASSVRDTYGYTF. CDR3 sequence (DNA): TGTGCCAGCAGCGTAAGGGACACCTATGGCTACACCTTC. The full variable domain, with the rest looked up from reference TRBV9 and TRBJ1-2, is DSGVTQTPKHLITATGQRVTLRCSPRSGDLSVYWYQQSLDQGLQFLIQYYNGEERAKGNILERFSAQQFPDLHSELNLSSLELGDSALYFCASSVRDTYGYTFGSGTRLTVV.

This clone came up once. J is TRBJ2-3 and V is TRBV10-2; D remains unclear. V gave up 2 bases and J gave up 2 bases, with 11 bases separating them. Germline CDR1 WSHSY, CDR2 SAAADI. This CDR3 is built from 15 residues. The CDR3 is CASSEELRVTDTQYF. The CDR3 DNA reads TGCGCCAGCAGTGAGGAGCTCCGAGTCACAGATACGCAGTATTTT.

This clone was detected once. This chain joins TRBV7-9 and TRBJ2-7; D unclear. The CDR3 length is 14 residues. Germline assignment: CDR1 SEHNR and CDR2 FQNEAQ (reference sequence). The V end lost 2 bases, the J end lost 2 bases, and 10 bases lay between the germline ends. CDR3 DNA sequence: TGTGCCAGCAGCTTATTATTCAGGCCCTACGAGCAGTACTTC. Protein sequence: CASSLLFRPYEQYF.

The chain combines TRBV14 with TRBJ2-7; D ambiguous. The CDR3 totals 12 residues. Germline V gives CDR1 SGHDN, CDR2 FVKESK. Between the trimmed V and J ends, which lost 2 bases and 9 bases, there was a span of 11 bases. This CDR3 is CASSQTPYRQYF. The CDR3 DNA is TGTGCCAGCAGCCAAACACCATACCGGCAGTACTTC.

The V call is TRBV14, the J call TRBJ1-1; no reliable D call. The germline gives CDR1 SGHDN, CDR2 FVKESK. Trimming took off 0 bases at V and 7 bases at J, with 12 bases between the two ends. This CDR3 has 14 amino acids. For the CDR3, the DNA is TGTGCCAGCAGCCAAGATTGGTCAGCTAGTGAAGCTTTCTTT. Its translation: CASSQDWSASEAFF.

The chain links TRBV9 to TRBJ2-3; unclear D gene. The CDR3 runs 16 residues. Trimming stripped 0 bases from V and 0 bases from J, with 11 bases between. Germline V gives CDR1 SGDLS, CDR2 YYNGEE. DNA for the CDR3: TGTGCCAGCAGCGTAGTGGGCTGGCCTAGCACAGATACGCAGTATTTT. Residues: CASSVVGWPSTDTQYF.

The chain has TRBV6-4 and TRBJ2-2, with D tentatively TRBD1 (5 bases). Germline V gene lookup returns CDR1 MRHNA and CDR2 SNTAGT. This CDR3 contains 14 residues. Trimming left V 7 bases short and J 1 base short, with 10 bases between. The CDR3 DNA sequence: TGTGCCAGCAAAGGAGACAGGAACACCGGGGAGCTGTTTTTT. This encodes CASKGDRNTGELFF.

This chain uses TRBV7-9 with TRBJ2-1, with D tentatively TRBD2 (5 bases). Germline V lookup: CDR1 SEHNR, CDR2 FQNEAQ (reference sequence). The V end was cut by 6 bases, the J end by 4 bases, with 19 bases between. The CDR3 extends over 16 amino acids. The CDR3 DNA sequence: TGTGCCAGCAGGAGAACTAACGAGGGCCTATACAATGAGCAGTTCTTC. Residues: CASRRTNEGLYNEQFF. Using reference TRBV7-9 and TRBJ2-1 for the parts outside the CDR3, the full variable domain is DTGVSQNPRHKITKRGQNVTFRCDPISEHNRLYWYRQTLGQGPEFLTYFQNEAQLEKSRLLSDRFSAERPKGSFSTLEIQRTEQGDSAMYLCASRRTNEGLYNEQFFGPGTRLTVL.

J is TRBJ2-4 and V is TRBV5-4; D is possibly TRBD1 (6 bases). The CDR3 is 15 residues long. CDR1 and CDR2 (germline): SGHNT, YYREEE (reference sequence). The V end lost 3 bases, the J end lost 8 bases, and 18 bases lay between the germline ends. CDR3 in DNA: TGTGCCAGCAGCTCTCAAAAGCACCCAGGGGACATTCAGTACTTC. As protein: CASSSQKHPGDIQYF.

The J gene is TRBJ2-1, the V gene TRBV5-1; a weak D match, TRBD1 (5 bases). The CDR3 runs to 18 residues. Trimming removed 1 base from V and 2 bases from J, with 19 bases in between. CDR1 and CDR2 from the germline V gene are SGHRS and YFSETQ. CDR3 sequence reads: CASSLRQGSLPPYNEQFF. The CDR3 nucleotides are TGCGCCAGCAGCTTGAGGCAGGGATCCCTACCTCCCTACAATGAGCAGTTCTTC.